This T cell receptor (beta chain) was recorded in a study of OX40 agonist ivuxolimab in advanced cancers. Study summary: Ivuxolimab, an agonist antibody against OX40 (CD134), was given to patients.

CDR1 and CDR2 from the germline V gene are MGHRA and YSYEKL. The germline V and J ends were trimmed by 5 bases and 4 bases, with 17 bases remaining between them. The CDR3 covers 16 residues. Clones were sequenced by immunoSEQ multiplex PCR, and TCRdb holds only the in-frame ones, with some missing. The repertoire holds 60,000 or so clones, with around 86% as singletons. This clonotype originated in an adult with an advanced solid tumor such as melanoma, head and neck, liver or kidney cancer. Sequencing was performed on CD4+ or CD8+ T cells sorted from blood, taken in a trial of the OX40 agonist ivuxolimab. This chain connects TRBV4-1 to TRBJ2-2, with D hard to call. The CDR3 is CASSGVHNKFTGELFF. The CDR3 DNA follows: TGCGCCAGCAGCGGCGTTCACAATAAGTTCACCGGGGAGCTGTTTTTT.